The source of this T cell receptor beta chain is a study of T cell repertoires in cytomegalovirus infection. Study information: Indicated by public TCR beta signatures were CMV infection and matching HLA type.

To note about this clonotype: What it recognizes is unknown.

Trimming removed 2 bases from V and 8 bases from J, with 21 bases in between. CDR3 length: 16 residues. Looked up from germline, CDR1 is SGHVS and CDR2 is FNYEAQ. Broader study findings: Cumulative public TCR beta family frequency identified carriers of CMV plus the relevant HLA. Within the response measured ex vivo, HLA-C-restricted CMV-specific TCR beta clonotypes were dominant.

MiXCR, run by TCRdb on the reads, gives a single entry per CDR3 protein. This table holds approximately 700,000 distinct CDR3 sequences, less than 40% found once. The origin of this receptor is a human donor in good health (CMV status not recorded). Some clones in this sample may be carry-over from other donors' samples. The chain employs TRBV7-6 and TRBJ1-2; D may be TRBD1 (6 bases). The sequenced sample was PBMCs. The DNA of the CDR3 is TGTGCCAGCAGCTTACGGGGGGACATGGCGAGTGAGGGCTACACCTTC. This codes for CASSLRGDMASEGYTF. The full variable domain, completed using reference TRBV7-6 and TRBJ1-2, is GAGVSQSPRYKVTKRGQDVALRCDPISGHVSLYWYRQALGQGPEFLTYFNYEAQQDKSGLPNDRFSAERPEGSISTLTIQRTEQRDSAMYRCASSLRGDMASEGYTFGSGTRLTVV.